This is a list of T cell receptor beta chains from one sample in a study of blood T cell repertoires in COVID-19. TCRdb's table, derived via immunoSEQ multiplex PCR, lists solely in-frame clones and lacks some. The data contain 150,000 to 200,000 clones, approximately 92% of them seen just once; the ten biggest clones take up 3.5% to 5%. What was sequenced was peripheral blood. The source of these receptors is a woman aged 45-65 years with acute or convalescent COVID-19. The CDR3 runs from the conserved cysteine through the conserved F or W. The order of the fields is CDR3 DNA, CDR3 protein, D gene, CDR3 length, V gene, J gene, clone size. The D gene is left open where the match is weak. Clone size, where shown, is once, few, many, or a class for clones that have expanded.

TGTGCCAGCAGCTTTTATAGGGGGACGGGCGGGCGGTACAATGAGCAGTTCTTC,CASSFYRGTGGRYNEQFF,.,18,TRBV7-9,TRBJ2-1,.
TGTGCCAGTACGGCGGATGGCAGGGAAGGAGGGGACAATGAGCAGTTCTTC,CASTADGREGGDNEQFF,.,17,TRBV19,TRBJ2-1,.
TGTGCCAGCTCACCACCGGTTAGCGGAGAAGATACGCAGTATTTT,CASSPPVSGEDTQYF,.,15,TRBV18,TRBJ2-3,once
TGTGCCAGCTCACCAATCGGACAGGGGGGCACCGGGGAGCTGTTTTTT,CASSPIGQGGTGELFF,TRBD1,16,TRBV18,TRBJ2-2,.
TGTGCCAGCAGTGGAGGGGTCGGGAGTCAGCCCCAGCATTTT,CASSGGVGSQPQHF,.,14,TRBV2,TRBJ1-5,.
TGTGCCAGCAGCTTTCTGGCCGCTAGAGGTGAAGCTTTCTTT,CASSFLAARGEAFF,.,14,TRBV13,TRBJ1-1,.
TGTGCCAGTAGACTCTTATCCTACAATGAGCAGTTCTTC,CASRLLSYNEQFF,.,13,TRBV19,TRBJ2-1,.
TGTGCCAGCAGCCTATTACAGGTCGAGACCCAGTACTTC,CASSLLQVETQYF,.,13,TRBV2,TRBJ2-5,.
TGTGCCAGTAGTTCCTTCCGGGACAGGGTGACAGATACGCAGTATTTT,CASSSFRDRVTDTQYF,TRBD1,16,TRBV19,TRBJ2-3,.
TGTGCCAGCAGTTCCCCCCAACTAGCACCCTACAATGAGCAGTTCTTC,CASSSPQLAPYNEQFF,.,16,TRBV28,TRBJ2-1,.